A selection of T cell receptor beta chains follows, all from one sample in a study of T cells in Graves' hyperthyroidism and ophthalmopathy. A single record per CDR3 protein comes from TCRdb applying MiXCR to the multiplex PCR reads. The sample lists 700,000 or so distinct CDR3 sequences, about a sixth occurring once. The source material was blood. Receptor source: a young man with Graves' hyperthyroidism. The CDR3 runs from the conserved cysteine through the conserved F or W. A D gene is named only where the DNA matches it firmly. Some rows have no size entry. The others give once, few or many, or a class for an expanded clone.

d_gene | j_gene | abundance | v_gene | CDR3aa | CDR3nt
. | TRBJ2-7 | many | TRBV30 | CAWSVRIMDEQYF | TGTGCCTGGAGTGTAAGGATTATGGACGAGCAGTACTTC
. | TRBJ2-6 | . | TRBV7-9 | CASKSAGSGANVLTF | TGTGCCAGCAAAAGTGCAGGGTCCGGGGCCAACGTCCTGACTTTC
TRBD2 | TRBJ2-1 | few | TRBV24-1 | CATSDPGLGGGGEQFF | TGTGCCACCAGTGATCCGGGACTAGGCGGGGGCGGTGAGCAGTTCTTC
TRBD2 | TRBJ2-3 | few | TRBV4-1 | CASSQVLAGGSSTDTQYF | TGCGCCAGCAGCCAAGTACTAGCGGGAGGGTCTAGCACAGATACGCAGTATTTT
TRBD1 | TRBJ2-1 | . | TRBV20-1 | CSAWGTGAYNEQFF | TGCAGCGCTTGGGGGACAGGGGCCTACAATGAGCAGTTCTTC
. | TRBJ2-4 | many | TRBV2 | CASSEAPAADIQYF | TGTGCCAGCAGTGAAGCGCCAGCGGCCGACATTCAGTACTTC
TRBD2 | TRBJ2-7 | many | TRBV28 | CASTGAGDYEQYF | TGTGCCAGCACCGGAGCGGGAGACTACGAGCAGTACTTC
. | TRBJ1-5 | many | TRBV6-5 | CASSYAGSNQPQHF | TGTGCCAGCAGTTACGCAGGGAGCAATCAGCCCCAGCATTTT
. | TRBJ1-2 | many | TRBV12-3/TRBV12-4 | CASTFTHSSLYGYTF | TGTGCCAGCACCTTTACCCACAGCTCCCTATATGGCTACACCTTC
. | TRBJ1-2 | many | TRBV7-2 | CASSLFRGTRGYGYTF | TGTGCCAGCAGCCTCTTCAGGGGAACTCGAGGGTATGGCTACACCTTC
. | TRBJ2-7 | few | TRBV4-2 | CASSQAVSAGYEQYF | TGTGCCAGCAGCCAAGCGGTCTCAGCTGGCTACGAGCAGTACTTC
. | TRBJ2-4 | . | TRBV20-1 | CSARDRHPLAKNIQYF | TGCAGTGCTAGAGATAGGCACCCTCTAGCCAAAAACATTCAGTACTTC
. | TRBJ2-1 | many | TRBV28 | CASSLPGGTMNEQFF | TGTGCCAGCAGTTTGCCCGGCGGGACAATGAATGAGCAGTTCTTC